This TCR beta chain was recovered during a study of cytomegalovirus exposure and HLA in healthy donors. Findings and caveats of the study: Common viral pathogens (according to a later analysis) appeared linked to several of the most significant clusters.

On this clone itself: Antigen: not known.

The PCR was carried out with 60 Vbeta primers and 13 Jbeta primers. Using immunoSEQ multiplex PCR, the repertoire was profiled, and TCRdb retains in-frame clones only, with some absent. The table lists some 180,000 clones, just over 75% of them singletons. The CDR3 is 14 residues long. Trimming took 2 bases from V and 4 from J; bases not matched to a gene: 4. The germline V gene encodes CDR1 SGDLS and CDR2 YYNGEE. The material sequenced was PBMCs. This TCR derives from a man between 18 and 29 years old in good health and CMV-seronegative. The gene calls are TRBV9 and TRBJ1-2; the match to TRBD1 covers 8 bases. CDR3 DNA sequence: TGTGCCAGCAGCGTCCACGGACAGGGCTATGGCTACACCTTC. It specifies CASSVHGQGYGYTF.